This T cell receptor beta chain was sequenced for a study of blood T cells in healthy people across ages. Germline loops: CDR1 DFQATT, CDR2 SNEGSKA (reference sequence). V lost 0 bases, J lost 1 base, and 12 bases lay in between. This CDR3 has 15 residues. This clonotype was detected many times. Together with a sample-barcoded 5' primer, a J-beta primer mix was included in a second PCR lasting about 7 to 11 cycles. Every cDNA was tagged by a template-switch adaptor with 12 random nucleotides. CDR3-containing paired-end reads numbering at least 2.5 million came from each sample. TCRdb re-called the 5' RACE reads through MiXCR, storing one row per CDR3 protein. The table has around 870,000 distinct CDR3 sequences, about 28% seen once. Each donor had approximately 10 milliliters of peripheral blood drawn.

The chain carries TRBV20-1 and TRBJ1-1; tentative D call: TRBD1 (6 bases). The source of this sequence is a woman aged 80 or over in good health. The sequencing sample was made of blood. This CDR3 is CSARDRTGANTEAFF. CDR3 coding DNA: TGCAGTGCTAGAGATCGGACGGGGGCGAACACTGAAGCTTTCTTT.